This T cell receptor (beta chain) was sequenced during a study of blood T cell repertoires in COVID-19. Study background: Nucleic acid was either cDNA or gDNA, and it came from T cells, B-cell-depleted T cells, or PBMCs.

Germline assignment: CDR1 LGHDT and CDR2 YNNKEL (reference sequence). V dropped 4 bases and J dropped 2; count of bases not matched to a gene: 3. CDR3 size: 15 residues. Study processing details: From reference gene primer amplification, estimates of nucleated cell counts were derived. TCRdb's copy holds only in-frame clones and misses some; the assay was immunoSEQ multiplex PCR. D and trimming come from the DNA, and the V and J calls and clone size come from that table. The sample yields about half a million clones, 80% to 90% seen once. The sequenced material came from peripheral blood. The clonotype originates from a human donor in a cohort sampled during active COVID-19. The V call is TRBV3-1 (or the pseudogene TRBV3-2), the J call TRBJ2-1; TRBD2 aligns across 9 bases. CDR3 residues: CASSLAGEAYNEQFF. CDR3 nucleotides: TGTGCCAGCAGCCTAGCGGGAGAGGCCTACAATGAGCAGTTCTTC.